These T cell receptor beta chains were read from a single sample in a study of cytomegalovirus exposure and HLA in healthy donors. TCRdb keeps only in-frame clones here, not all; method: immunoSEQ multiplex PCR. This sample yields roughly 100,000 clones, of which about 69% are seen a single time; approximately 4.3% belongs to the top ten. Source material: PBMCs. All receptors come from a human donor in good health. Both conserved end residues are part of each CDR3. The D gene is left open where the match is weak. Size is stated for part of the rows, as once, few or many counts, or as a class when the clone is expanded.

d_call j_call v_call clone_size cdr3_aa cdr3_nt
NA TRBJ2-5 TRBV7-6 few CASSLIEETQYF TGTGCCAGCAGCTTAATCGAGGAGACCCAGTACTTC
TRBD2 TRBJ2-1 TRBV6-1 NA CASSERGAGGLNNEQFF TGTGCCAGCAGTGAGCGCGGGGCGGGAGGGTTAAACAATGAGCAGTTCTTC
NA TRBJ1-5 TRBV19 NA CASSSPEYSNQPQHF TGTGCCAGTAGTTCCCCGGAGTATAGCAATCAGCCCCAGCATTTT
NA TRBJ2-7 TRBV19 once CASSIGSGQPYEQYF TGTGCCAGTAGTATAGGGTCCGGACAGCCCTACGAGCAGTACTTC
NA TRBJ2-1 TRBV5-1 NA CASSLTGFEQFF TGCGCCAGCAGCTTGACCGGGTTTGAGCAGTTCTTC
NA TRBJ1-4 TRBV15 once CATSRVPSEKLFF TGTGCCACCAGCAGAGTACCTAGCGAAAAACTGTTTTTT
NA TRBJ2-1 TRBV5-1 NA CASGRVFGSYNEQFF TGCGCCAGCGGCAGGGTTTTTGGGTCCTACAATGAGCAGTTCTTC
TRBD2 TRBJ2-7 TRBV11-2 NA CASSRVGTTSGPYEQYF TGTGCCAGCAGCCGCGTGGGGACTACTAGCGGGCCCTACGAGCAGTACTTC
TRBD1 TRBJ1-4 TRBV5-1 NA CASSRGGGGEKLFF TGCGCCAGCTCCAGAGGAGGGGGCGGTGAAAAACTGTTTTTT
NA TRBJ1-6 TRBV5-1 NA CASSYSGRDNSPLHF TGCGCCAGCAGCTACTCGGGTAGAGATAATTCACCCCTCCACTTT
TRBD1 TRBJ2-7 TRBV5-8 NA CASSGGTGGQTYEQYF TGTGCCAGCAGCGGAGGGACAGGCGGCCAGACCTACGAGCAGTACTTC
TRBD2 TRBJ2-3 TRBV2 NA CASSDEGLAGGILADTQYF TGTGCCAGCAGTGACGAGGGACTAGCGGGAGGGATCCTGGCAGATACGCAGTATTTT
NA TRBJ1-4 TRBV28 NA CASGEGLHREKLFF TGTGCCAGCGGGGAGGGGTTACATAGGGAAAAACTGTTTTTT
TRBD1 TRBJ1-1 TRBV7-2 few CASIDLSGGNTEAFF TGTGCCAGCATCGACCTCTCAGGGGGGAACACTGAAGCTTTCTTT
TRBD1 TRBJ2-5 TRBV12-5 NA CASGLDRGETQYF TGTGCTAGTGGTTTAGACAGGGGCGAGACCCAGTACTTC
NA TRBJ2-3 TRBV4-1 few CASSLPMVASTDTQYF TGCGCCAGCAGCCTGCCGATGGTGGCTAGCACAGATACGCAGTATTTT
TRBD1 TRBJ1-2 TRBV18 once CASSPTGLYGYTF TGTGCCAGCTCACCGACAGGGTTATATGGCTACACCTTC
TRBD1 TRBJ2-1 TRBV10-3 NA CAISDPVSDRVSYNEQFF TGTGCCATCAGTGATCCCGTTTCGGACAGGGTTTCCTACAATGAGCAGTTCTTC
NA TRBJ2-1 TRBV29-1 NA CSVARNEQFF TGCAGCGTTGCGCGAAATGAGCAGTTCTTC
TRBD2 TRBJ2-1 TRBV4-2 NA CASSQDFLAGYNEQFF TGTGCCAGCAGCCAAGATTTCCTAGCGGGATACAATGAGCAGTTCTTC
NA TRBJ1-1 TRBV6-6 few CATSRGRDKAFF TGTGCCACTTCGAGGGGTAGGGACAAAGCTTTCTTT
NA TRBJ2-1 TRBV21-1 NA CASSISSGRASSFNEQFF TGTGCCAGCAGCATTTCTAGCGGGAGGGCCTCTTCCTTCAATGAGCAGTTCTTC
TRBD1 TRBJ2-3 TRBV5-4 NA CASSLIRQGAQYF TGTGCCAGCAGCTTGATTCGACAGGGCGCGCAGTATTTT
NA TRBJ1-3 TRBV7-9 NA CASSIFQGGNTIYF TGTGCCAGCAGTATTTTCCAGGGAGGAAACACCATATATTTT
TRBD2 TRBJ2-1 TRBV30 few CAWSVRLAGGSEQFF TGTGCCTGGAGTGTACGGCTAGCGGGAGGGAGTGAGCAGTTCTTC
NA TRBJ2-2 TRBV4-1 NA CASSQAGDGELFF TGCGCCAGCAGCCAAGCAGGGGACGGGGAGCTGTTTTTT
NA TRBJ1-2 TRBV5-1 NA CASSLAGIGGYTF TGCGCCAGCAGCTTGGCGGGGATTGGCGGCTACACCTTC
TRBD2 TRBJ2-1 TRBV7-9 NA CASSSLKGLAIWFF TGTGCCAGCAGCTCTCTAAAGGGACTAGCGATTTGGTTCTTC
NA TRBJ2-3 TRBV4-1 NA CASSQWGVGTDTQYF TGCGCCAGCAGCCAGTGGGGGGTAGGGACAGATACGCAGTATTTT
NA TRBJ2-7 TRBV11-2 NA CASSFTTDSYEQYF TGTGCCAGCAGCTTTACGACAGACTCCTACGAGCAGTACTTC
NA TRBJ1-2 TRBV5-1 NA CASSSVGGDTNYGYTF TGCGCCAGCAGCTCGGTTGGTGGGGACACCAACTATGGCTACACCTTC
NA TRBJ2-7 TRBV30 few CAWSVGHYYEQYF TGTGCCTGGAGTGTCGGACATTACTACGAGCAGTACTTC
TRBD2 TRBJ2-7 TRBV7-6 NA CASSRGGLAGEYEQYF TGTGCCAGCAGTAGGGGGGGACTAGCGGGAGAATACGAGCAGTACTTC
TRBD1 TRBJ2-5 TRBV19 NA CASSRQGGQETQYF TGTGCCAGTAGCCGACAGGGTGGCCAAGAGACCCAGTACTTC
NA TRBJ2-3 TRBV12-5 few CASSSADTQYF TGTGCTAGTAGTAGTGCAGATACGCAGTATTTT
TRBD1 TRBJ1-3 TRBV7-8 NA CASSLDRSSGNTIYF TGTGCCAGCAGCTTGGACAGGAGCTCTGGAAACACCATATATTTT
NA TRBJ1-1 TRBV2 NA CASKRQTNMNTEAFF TGTGCCAGCAAGCGACAGACAAACATGAACACTGAAGCTTTCTTT
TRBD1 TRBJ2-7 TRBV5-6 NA CASSEGQGLTYEQYF TGTGCCAGCAGCGAGGGACAGGGGTTGACCTACGAGCAGTACTTC
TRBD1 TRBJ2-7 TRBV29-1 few CSVRQGELYEQYF TGCAGCGTCAGACAGGGGGAACTCTACGAGCAGTACTTC
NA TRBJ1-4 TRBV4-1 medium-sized CASSPQEAGDSQFF TGCGCCAGCAGCCCCCAGGAGGCAGGGGATAGTCAGTTTTTT
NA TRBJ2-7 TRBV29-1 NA CSVEGLGFYEQYF TGCAGCGTTGAGGGTCTAGGTTTTTACGAGCAGTACTTC
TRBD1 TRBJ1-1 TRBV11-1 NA CASEYGQGYTEAFF TGTGCCAGCGAGTACGGACAGGGTTACACTGAAGCTTTCTTT
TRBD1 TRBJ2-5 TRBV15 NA CATSRAQTGGGETQYF TGTGCCACCAGCAGAGCCCAGACAGGGGGCGGAGAGACCCAGTACTTC
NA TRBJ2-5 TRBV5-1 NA CASSLAAAAQETQYF TGCGCCAGCAGCTTGGCGGCCGCGGCCCAAGAGACCCAGTACTTC
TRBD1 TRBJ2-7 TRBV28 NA CASSRLTGGYEQYF TGTGCCAGCAGTCGTCTGACAGGGGGCTACGAGCAGTACTTC
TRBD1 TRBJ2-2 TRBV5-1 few CASSTGTGGPGRSGELFF TGCGCCAGCAGCACCGGGACAGGGGGCCCGGGAAGGTCCGGGGAGCTGTTTTTT
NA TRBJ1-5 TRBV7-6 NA CASSLVGGLNQPQHF TGTGCCAGCAGCTTAGTTGGTGGACTCAATCAGCCCCAGCATTTT
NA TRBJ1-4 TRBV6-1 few CASSELGGVAKLFF TGTGCCAGCAGTGAACTGGGGGGTGTAGCAAAACTGTTTTTT
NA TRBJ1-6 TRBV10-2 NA CASSERVGSSYNSPLHF TGCGCCAGCAGTGAGAGGGTGGGGAGCTCCTATAATTCACCCCTCCACTTT
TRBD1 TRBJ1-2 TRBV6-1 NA CASSEETGGNYGYTF TGTGCCAGCAGTGAAGAGACAGGGGGCAACTATGGCTACACCTTC
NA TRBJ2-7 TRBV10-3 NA CAIRGQTDEQYF TGTGCCATCAGAGGACAGACGGACGAGCAGTACTTC
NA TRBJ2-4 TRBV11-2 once CASSSLGGAGNIQYF TGTGCCAGCAGCTCCCTGGGAGGCGCGGGGAACATTCAGTACTTC
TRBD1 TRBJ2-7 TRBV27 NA CASSSLTGGTYEQYF TGTGCCAGCAGTTCCCTGACAGGGGGAACCTACGAGCAGTACTTC
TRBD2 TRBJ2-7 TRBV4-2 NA CASSQGGLYEQYF TGTGCCAGCAGCCAGGGAGGGCTCTACGAGCAGTACTTC
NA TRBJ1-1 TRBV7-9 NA CASSFSLAEAFF TGTGCCAGCAGCTTTAGTTTAGCTGAAGCTTTCTTT